This TCR beta chain was documented in a study of cytomegalovirus exposure and HLA in healthy donors. Findings of the study overall: Researchers reported in a later analysis that a missense DCLRE1C variant was tied to TCR beta V- and J-gene trimming. An observed cluster of highly shared sequence variants was recorded as a likely sequencing artifact.

With regard to this clone: The target antigen is unknown. A read error may account for a junction end that differs from germline.

The CDR3 has 16 residues. Germline V gene data show CDR1 as MDHEN and CDR2 as SYDVKM. Primers for the PCR totalled 60 Vbeta and 13 Jbeta. Study processing details: An analysis that came later counted some 85 million unique TCR beta chains, 9 million to 12 million shared. TCRdb's table, derived via immunoSEQ multiplex PCR, lists solely in-frame clones and lacks some. Clone size and V and J calls were adopted from that table, with D and trimming inferred from the DNA. The sample holds about 190,000 clones; around nine tenths are singletons and the top ten take under 2%. The chain couples TRBV28 to TRBJ2-2, with TRBD1 matching over 7 bases. This clonotype was obtained from a woman under 30 in good health and CMV-seronegative. The sequenced sample was PBMCs. This CDR3 reads CASSSYGTANAGELFF. The CDR3 DNA is TGTGCCAGCAGTTCGTACGGGACAGCGAACGCCGGGGAGCTGTTTTTT.